Shown below are 8 T cell receptor beta chains from a single sample sequenced in a study of CD8 T cells in ankylosing spondylitis. Via MiXCR, TCRdb re-called the 5' RACE reads, giving one row per CDR3 protein. This sample yields hundreds of thousands of distinct CDR3 sequences, of which less than 25% are seen a single time; roughly 3.6% belongs to the top ten. The sequenced material came from blood, either unsorted or a sorted T cell fraction (not recorded which). The receptors were gathered from a female donor with ankylosing spondylitis or in good health (not recorded which).

The V and J genes are TRBV20-1 and TRBJ2-7; the D gene is possibly TRBD2 (6 bases). The CDR3 length is 14 residues. V gave up 6 bases and J gave up 3 bases, with 18 bases separating them. CDR1 and CDR2 (germline): DFQATT, SNEGSKA (reference sequence). The CDR3 coding sequence is TGCAGTGCCGGCGGGGCAGGGCTAGGCTACGAGCAGTACTTC. Encoded protein: CSAGGAGLGYEQYF.

This clonotype was observed a handful of times. The CDR3 DNA reads TGTGCCAGCAGCCAGCTCGACAGGGTCAACACTGAAGCTTTCTTT. Protein sequence: CASSQLDRVNTEAFF. The chain carries TRBV14 and TRBJ1-1; 7 nucleotides agree with TRBD1. Per the germline V gene, CDR1 is SGHDN and CDR2 is FVKESK. This CDR3 contains 15 residues. V dropped 3 bases and J dropped 2; count of bases not matched to a gene: 6.

This clonotype was seen repeatedly, ten times or more. This rearrangement joins TRBV5-4 to TRBJ1-1, with D unresolved. Trimming removed 0 bases from V and 0 bases from J, with 6 bases in between. The CDR3 runs to 14 residues. Per germline, CDR1 SGHNT and CDR2 YYREEE (reference sequence). The CDR3: CASSLGGMNTEAFF. CDR3 in DNA: TGTGCCAGCAGCTTGGGAGGGATGAACACTGAAGCTTTCTTT.

This clonotype showed up just a few times. The DNA of the CDR3 is TGTGCCAGCAGCGGAGACTCCGCGAACACCGGGGAGCTGTTTTTT. Protein product: CASSGDSANTGELFF. The V and J genes are TRBV7-2 and TRBJ2-2; D is ambiguous. Germline CDR1 SGHTA, CDR2 FQGNSA. V lost 5 bases and J lost 0, with 10 bases in between. CDR3 length equals 15 residues.

This clonotype was observed once. The V call is TRBV6-2 or TRBV6-3, the J call TRBJ2-3, with TRBD2 identical over 10 bases. Germline CDR1 is MNHEY and CDR2 is SVGEGT. This CDR3 contains 16 residues. Trimming at V came to 2 bases and at J to 5 bases, leaving 7 bases not matched to a gene. The CDR3 protein is CASSYRTSGKGDTQYF. DNA for the CDR3: TGTGCCAGCAGTTACCGTACTAGCGGGAAGGGAGATACGCAGTATTTT.

This clonotype was counted once. The chain couples TRBV5-1 to TRBJ1-1; D is uncertain. CDR1 and CDR2 (germline): SGHRS, YFSETQ. Deletions cut 4 bases from V and 0 bases from J, with 7 bases between. The CDR3 contains 13 residues. In DNA, the CDR3 is TGCGCCAGCAGCCCAGCAGTGAACACTGAAGCTTTCTTT. This sequence encodes CASSPAVNTEAFF.

This clonotype was seen only a few times. The rearrangement joins TRBV10-3 to TRBJ2-3, with D unclear. Trimming shortened V by 8 bases and J by 6 bases, and 9 bases separated the two germline ends. Looked up from germline, CDR1 is ENHRY and CDR2 is SYGVKD. CDR3 length equals 11 residues. The CDR3 coding sequence is TGTGCCATCGGTCAGGAGGATACGCAGTATTTT. Its protein is CAIGQEDTQYF.

This clonotype was seen only a few times. The chain has TRBV12-3 or TRBV12-4 and TRBJ2-2, with unresolved D. V was trimmed by 6 bases and J by 6 bases, leaving 11 bases between them. The CDR3 sequence is 13 residues long. CDR3 sequence reads: CASSRALAGELFF. CDR3 nucleotide sequence: TGTGCCAGCAGCAGAGCTTTGGCCGGGGAGCTGTTTTTT.